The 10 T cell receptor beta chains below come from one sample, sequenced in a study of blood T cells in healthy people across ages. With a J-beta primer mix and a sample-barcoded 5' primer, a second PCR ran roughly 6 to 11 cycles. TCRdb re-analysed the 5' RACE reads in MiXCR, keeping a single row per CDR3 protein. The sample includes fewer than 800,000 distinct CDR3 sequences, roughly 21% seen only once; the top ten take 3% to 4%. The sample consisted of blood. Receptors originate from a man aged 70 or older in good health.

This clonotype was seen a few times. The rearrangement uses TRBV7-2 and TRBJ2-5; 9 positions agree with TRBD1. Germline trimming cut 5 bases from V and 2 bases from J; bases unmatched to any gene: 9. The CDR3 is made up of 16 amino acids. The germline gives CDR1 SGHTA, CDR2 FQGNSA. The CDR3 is CASSPKTGGNQETQYF. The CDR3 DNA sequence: TGTGCCAGCAGCCCAAAGACAGGGGGGAATCAAGAGACCCAGTACTTC.

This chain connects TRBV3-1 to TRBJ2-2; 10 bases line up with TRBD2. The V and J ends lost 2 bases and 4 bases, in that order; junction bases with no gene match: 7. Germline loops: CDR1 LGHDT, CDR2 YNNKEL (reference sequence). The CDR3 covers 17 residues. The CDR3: CASSQPRAGGPTGELFF. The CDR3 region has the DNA TGTGCCAGCAGCCAACCTAGAGCGGGAGGGCCCACCGGGGAGCTGTTTTTT.

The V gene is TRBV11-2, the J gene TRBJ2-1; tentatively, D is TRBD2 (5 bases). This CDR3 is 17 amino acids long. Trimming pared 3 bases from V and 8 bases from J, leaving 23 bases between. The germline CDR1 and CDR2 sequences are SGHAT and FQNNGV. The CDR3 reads CASSFLEASTVGDEQFF. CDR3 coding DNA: TGTGCCAGCAGCTTTCTCGAGGCGTCCACGGTCGGGGATGAGCAGTTCTTC.

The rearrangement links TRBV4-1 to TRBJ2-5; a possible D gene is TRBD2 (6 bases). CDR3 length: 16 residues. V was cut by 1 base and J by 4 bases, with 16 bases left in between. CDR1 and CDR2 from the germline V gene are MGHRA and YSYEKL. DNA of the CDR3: TGCGCCAGCAGCCAAGGGCCAGCGGGCAATCCAGAGACCCAGTACTTC. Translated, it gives CASSQGPAGNPETQYF.

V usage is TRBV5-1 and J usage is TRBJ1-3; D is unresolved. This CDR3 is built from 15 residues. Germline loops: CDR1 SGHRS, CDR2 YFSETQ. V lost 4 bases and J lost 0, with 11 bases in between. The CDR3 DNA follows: TGCGCCAGCAGCGTTAACAGCTACTCTGGAAACACCATATATTTT. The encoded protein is CASSVNSYSGNTIYF.

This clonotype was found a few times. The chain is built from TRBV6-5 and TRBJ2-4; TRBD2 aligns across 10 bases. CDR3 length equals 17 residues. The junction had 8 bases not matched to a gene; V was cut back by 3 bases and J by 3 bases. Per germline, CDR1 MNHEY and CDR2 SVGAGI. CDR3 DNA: TGTGCCAGCAGTTATGGGTCCCTAGCGGGAGACAAAAACATTCAGTACTTC. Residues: CASSYGSLAGDKNIQYF.

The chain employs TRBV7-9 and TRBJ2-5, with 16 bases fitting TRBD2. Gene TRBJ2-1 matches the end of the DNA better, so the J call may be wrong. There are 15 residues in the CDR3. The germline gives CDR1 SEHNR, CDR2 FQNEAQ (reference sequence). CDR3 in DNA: TGTGCCAGCAGCGAGGGACTAGCGGGAGGGCGAGAGCAGTTCTTC. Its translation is CASSEGLAGGREQFF.

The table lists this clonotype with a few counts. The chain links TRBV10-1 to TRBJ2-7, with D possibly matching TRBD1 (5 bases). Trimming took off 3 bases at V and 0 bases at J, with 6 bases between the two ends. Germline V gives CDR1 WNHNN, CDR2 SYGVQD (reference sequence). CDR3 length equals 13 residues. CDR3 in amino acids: CASSDTGSYEQYF. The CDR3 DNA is TGCGCCAGCAGTGACACAGGCTCCTACGAGCAGTACTTC.

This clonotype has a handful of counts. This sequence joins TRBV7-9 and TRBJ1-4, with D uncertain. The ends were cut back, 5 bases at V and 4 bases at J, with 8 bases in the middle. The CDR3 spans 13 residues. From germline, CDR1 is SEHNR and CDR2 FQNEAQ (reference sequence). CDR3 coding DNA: TGTGCCAGCAGCAAGCTGAGTAATGAAAAACTGTTTTTT. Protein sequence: CASSKLSNEKLFF.

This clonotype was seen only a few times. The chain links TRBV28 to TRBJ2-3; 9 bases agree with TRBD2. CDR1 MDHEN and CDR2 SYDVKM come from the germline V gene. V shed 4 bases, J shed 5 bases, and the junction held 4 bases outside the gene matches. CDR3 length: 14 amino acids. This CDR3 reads CASSSSLAGDTQYF. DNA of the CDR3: TGTGCCAGCAGTTCTTCACTAGCGGGAGATACGCAGTATTTT.